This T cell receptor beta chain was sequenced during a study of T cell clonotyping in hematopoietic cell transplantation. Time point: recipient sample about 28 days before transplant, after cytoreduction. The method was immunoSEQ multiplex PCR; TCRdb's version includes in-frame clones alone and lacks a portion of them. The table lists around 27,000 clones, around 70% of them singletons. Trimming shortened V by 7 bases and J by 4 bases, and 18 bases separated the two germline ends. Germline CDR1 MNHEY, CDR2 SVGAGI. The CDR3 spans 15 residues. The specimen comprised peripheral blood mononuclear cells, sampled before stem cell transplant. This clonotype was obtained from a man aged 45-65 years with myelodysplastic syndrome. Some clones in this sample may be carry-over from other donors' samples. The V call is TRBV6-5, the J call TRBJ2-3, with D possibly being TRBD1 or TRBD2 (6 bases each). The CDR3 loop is CASTPTGWGADTQYF. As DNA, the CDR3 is TGTGCCAGCACTCCGACAGGTTGGGGGGCAGATACGCAGTATTTT.